This T cell receptor beta chain was observed in a study of blood T cell repertoires in COVID-19. Study at large: Samples came from the United States, Italy and Spain, spanning acute and convalescent COVID-19. PBMCs, B-cell-depleted T cells, or T cells were the source of the cDNA or gDNA that made up the material.

Per the study methods: Amplification with reference gene primers provided the estimates of nucleated cell counts. Method: immunoSEQ multiplex PCR; TCRdb's copy keeps in-frame clones and lacks some. The DNA was the basis for D and trimming; V, J and clone size are from that table. The repertoire holds 100,000 to 150,000 clones, with 88% as singletons. J gave up 6 bases and V 4 bases, and 3 bases lay outside the gene matches. Germline-derived CDR1 and CDR2 are SGHRS and YFSETQ. This CDR3 is built from 14 residues. Sequenced sample: peripheral blood. This chain uses TRBV5-1 with TRBJ2-7; 14 bases agree with TRBD2. The sequence derives from a human donor in a cohort sampled during active COVID-19. CDR3 nucleotides: TGCGCCAGCAGCCCGGGACTAGCGGGGGTCGAGCAGTACTTC. Protein: CASSPGLAGVEQYF.